The 30 T cell receptor beta chains in this list originate from one sample, sequenced in a study of shared clonotypes between healthy human individuals. Profiled with immunoSEQ multiplex PCR; TCRdb holds only in-frame clones, not every one. The sample yields approximately 2.4 million clones, more than 90% seen once. Sequenced: naive CD4+ T cells sorted from blood. Subset specified: CD45RA+ positively selected. The receptors originated from a man between 18 and 35 years old in good health.

This chain links TRBV7-2 with TRBJ1-2; D may be TRBD1 (5 bases). Germline-derived CDR1 and CDR2 are SGHTA and FQGNSA. V was trimmed by 5 bases and J by 4 bases, leaving 17 bases between them. This CDR3 has 15 residues. The DNA for the CDR3 is TGTGCCAGCAGCCTTCCGGGGCGGAGTGTCTATGGCTACACCTTC. Protein sequence: CASSLPGRSVYGYTF.

V gene TRBV5-8 combines with J gene TRBJ2-7; D possibly uses TRBD1 or TRBD2 (6 bases each). Germline values: CDR1 SGHTS, CDR2 YDEGEE. The CDR3 runs 13 residues. Trimming took off 7 bases at V and 1 base at J, with 12 bases between the two ends. Here the CDR3 reads CASRWGASYEQYF. CDR3 DNA sequence: TGTGCCAGCCGCTGGGGGGCATCCTACGAGCAGTACTTC.

The gene calls are TRBV7-2 and TRBJ1-3; the D gene is possibly TRBD1 (6 bases). This CDR3 has 16 residues. Between the trimmed V and J ends, which lost 5 bases and 0 bases, there was a span of 14 bases. Germline V lookup: CDR1 SGHTA, CDR2 FQGNSA. The CDR3 sequence: CASSPGQLFSGNTIYF. Here the CDR3 DNA reads TGTGCCAGCAGCCCTGGACAGTTGTTCTCTGGAAACACCATATATTTT.

A note on this clone: At the DNA level, this CDR3 is encoded by other sequences in the same sample as well. This chain links TRBV5-1 with TRBJ2-5; D gene unclear. CDR1 is SGHRS, CDR2 YFSETQ, per germline. Trimming removed 0 bases at V and 5 bases at J, with 5 bases between. The CDR3 contains 12 residues. CDR3 in amino acids: CASSLVGETQYF. The CDR3 region has the DNA TGCGCCAGCAGCTTGGTCGGGGAGACCCAGTACTTC.

V is TRBV7-9 and J is TRBJ1-1; D gene unclear. The CDR3 totals 18 residues. The germline V and J ends were trimmed by 1 base and 2 bases, with 20 bases remaining between them. Per germline, CDR1 SEHNR and CDR2 FQNEAQ (reference sequence). CDR3: CASSLVLVVGGLNTEAFF. For the CDR3, the DNA is TGTGCCAGCAGCTTAGTTTTAGTTGTGGGAGGATTAAACACTGAAGCTTTCTTT.

The chain couples TRBV6-5 to TRBJ1-1; 8 bases agree with TRBD1. Germline loops: CDR1 MNHEY, CDR2 SVGAGI. J gave up 4 bases and V 0 bases, and 7 bases lay outside the gene matches. The CDR3 is made up of 16 amino acids. The CDR3: CASSYSKGTGPTEAFF. The CDR3 DNA is TGTGCCAGCAGTTACTCGAAAGGGACAGGTCCCACTGAAGCTTTCTTT.

This clone has only one observation. This chain joins TRBV5-1 and TRBJ1-1; no firm D call. Germline values: CDR1 SGHRS, CDR2 YFSETQ. V was cut by 6 bases and J by 5 bases, with 17 bases left in between. CDR3 size: 14 residues. CDR3 DNA: TGCGCCAGCACAGTAGCAAACAGTTTTACTGAAGCTTTCTTT. This gives the protein CASTVANSFTEAFF.

J is TRBJ1-1 and V is TRBV27; 9 bases line up with TRBD1. From germline, CDR1 is MNHEY and CDR2 SMNVEV (reference sequence). Unmatched junction bases numbered 14, after V lost 8 bases and J lost 7 bases. The CDR3 is 15 residues long. CDR3 nucleotide sequence: TGTGCCAGCTCCATACAGGGGGCAAGTATGGGTGAAGCTTTCTTT. Amino acids: CASSIQGASMGEAFF.

This clone was seen only once. Other DNA sequences in the sample encode the same CDR3. The chain is built from TRBV28 and TRBJ1-1, with 8 positions matching TRBD1. CDR3 length: 13 amino acids. The germline gives CDR1 MDHEN, CDR2 SYDVKM. The ends lost 6 bases at V and 3 bases at J; junction bases unmatched: 3. The CDR3 DNA follows: TGTGCCAGCAGGGAACAGGGGGACACTGAAGCTTTCTTT. Amino acids: CASREQGDTEAFF.

A note on this clone: The junction does not match germline at one end; this may be a read error. The chain combines TRBV5-4 with TRBJ2-4, with D possibly TRBD2 on 6 matching bases. The germline V gene encodes CDR1 SGHNT and CDR2 YYREEE (reference sequence). CDR3 length: 14 residues. DNA for the CDR3: TGTGCCAGCAGCTTGGCGGGAGCCACAAACATTCAGTACTTC. It specifies CASSLAGATNIQYF.

This clone appeared a single time. The genes are TRBV10-1 and TRBJ2-5, with 8 bases identical to TRBD1. Germline loops: CDR1 WNHNN, CDR2 SYGVQD (reference sequence). This CDR3 is built from 17 residues. With 2 bases clipped from V and 1 base from J, the junction kept 9 bases outside the gene matches. CDR3 nucleotides: TGCGCCAGCAGTGAGACAGGGGGTATCCCAATCCAAGAGACCCAGTACTTC. Its translation: CASSETGGIPIQETQYF.

The chain joins TRBV5-1 to TRBJ2-5; 14 positions agree with TRBD2. V shed 4 bases and J 3 bases; nucleotides not matched to a gene: 8. This CDR3 is built from 17 residues. Per germline, CDR1 SGHRS and CDR2 YFSETQ. CDR3 amino acids: CASSQGTSGGNEETQYF. The CDR3, as DNA: TGCGCCAGCAGCCAGGGGACTAGCGGGGGCAACGAAGAGACCCAGTACTTC.

J is TRBJ1-6 and V is TRBV27; tentatively, D is TRBD1 (5 bases). The V gene's germline CDR1 is MNHEY and CDR2 SMNVEV (reference sequence). The CDR3 contains 15 residues. Between the trimmed V and J ends, which lost 4 bases and 3 bases, there was a span of 10 bases. The CDR3 sequence: CASSSRQLYNSPLHF. CDR3 nucleotide sequence: TGTGCCAGCAGTTCAAGACAGCTCTATAATTCACCCCTCCACTTT.

Turning to this clone: Other DNA sequences within the sample encode an identical CDR3. The V call is TRBV2, the J call TRBJ2-3; D is unclear. The CDR3 loop spans 13 amino acids. Per the germline V gene, CDR1 is SNHLY and CDR2 is FYNNEI. The ends were cut back, 6 bases at V and 2 bases at J, with 9 bases in the middle. The CDR3 here is CASSGQITDTQYF. The CDR3, as DNA: TGTGCCAGCAGCGGTCAGATCACAGATACGCAGTATTTT.

The chain joins TRBV6-5 to TRBJ1-2; possible D gene TRBD1, 5 bases. Germline CDR1 MNHEY, CDR2 SVGAGI. Trimming pared 5 bases from V and 2 bases from J, leaving 9 bases between. This CDR3 contains 13 residues. Here the CDR3 reads CASSRGKNYGYTF. The CDR3 DNA follows: TGTGCCAGCAGTCGGGGGAAGAACTATGGCTACACCTTC.

The CDR3 loop reads CASSPMTGVAGELFF. In DNA form, the CDR3 reads TGTGCCAGCAGCCCGATGACAGGGGTGGCCGGGGAGCTGTTTTTT. This sequence joins TRBV5-6 and TRBJ2-2; 8 positions match TRBD1. CDR1 SGHDT and CDR2 YYEEEE come from the germline V gene. The V and J ends lost 4 bases and 6 bases, in that order; junction bases with no gene match: 8. This CDR3 has 15 residues.

The chain has TRBV7-8 and TRBJ2-3; D uncertain. Germline-derived CDR1 and CDR2 are SGHVS and FQNEAQ. The length of the CDR3 is 14 residues. V was clipped by 1 base and J by 2 bases, with 7 bases between them. The CDR3 bases are TGTGCCAGCAGCTTAGGGGGAAACACAGATACGCAGTATTTT. It translates to CASSLGGNTDTQYF.

V is TRBV11-2 and J is TRBJ2-7, with 7 nucleotides matching TRBD1. The CDR3 is 18 residues long. V shed 0 bases and J 4 bases; nucleotides not matched to a gene: 15. CDR1 is SGHAT, CDR2 FQNNGV, per germline. The CDR3 loop reads CASSLEMPLRTGGYEQYF. As DNA, the CDR3 is TGTGCCAGCAGCTTAGAAATGCCCCTCCGGACAGGTGGATACGAGCAGTACTTC.

V usage is TRBV5-1 and J usage is TRBJ2-1; D is unclear. The germline CDR1 and CDR2 sequences are SGHRS and YFSETQ. V dropped 1 base and J dropped 6 bases, with 11 bases sitting between them. This CDR3 has 14 amino acids. This CDR3 reads CASSLLGRGNEQFF. CDR3 DNA sequence: TGCGCCAGCAGCTTGCTTGGGCGAGGCAATGAGCAGTTCTTC. The whole variable domain, remainder taken from reference TRBV5-1 and TRBJ2-1, is KAGVTQTPRYLIKTRGQQVTLSCSPISGHRSVSWYQQTPGQGLQFLFEYFSETQRNKGNFPGRFSGRQFSNSRSEMNVSTLELGDSALYLCASSLLGRGNEQFFGPGTRLTVL.

This sequence joins TRBV10-2 and TRBJ2-5, with TRBD1 matching over 9 bases. The CDR3 totals 14 residues. Germline loops: CDR1 WSHSY, CDR2 SAAADI. V was clipped by 6 bases and J by 4 bases; unmatched bases: 6. The CDR3, as DNA: TGCGCCAGCAGGGGTACAGGGGGCTCAGAGACCCAGTACTTC. This translates into CASRGTGGSETQYF.

The CDR3 loop reads CAGNRDSDYGYTF. Here the CDR3 DNA reads TGTGCCGGTAACAGGGATTCAGACTATGGCTACACCTTC. The V gene is TRBV30, the J gene TRBJ1-2; maybe TRBD1 (6 bases). Germline-derived CDR1 and CDR2 are GTSNPN and SVGIG (reference sequence). Between the trimmed V and J ends, which lost 8 bases and 3 bases, there was a span of 16 bases. CDR3 length equals 13 residues.

The chain carries TRBV28 and TRBJ2-7; possible D gene TRBD1, 5 bases. Per the germline V gene, CDR1 is MDHEN and CDR2 is SYDVKM. The CDR3 sequence is 13 residues long. Trimming removed 10 bases from V and 2 bases from J, with 15 bases in between. CDR3 loop: CATSATVPYEQYF. CDR3 nucleotide sequence: TGTGCCACGTCCGCGACAGTACCCTACGAGCAGTACTTC.

The chain has TRBV30 and TRBJ2-1; possibly TRBD2 for D (6 bases). The V and J ends lost 5 bases and 8 bases respectively, with 22 bases between them. This CDR3 spans 15 amino acids. Germline CDR1 is GTSNPN and CDR2 is SVGIG (reference sequence). The CDR3 region has the DNA TGTGCCTGGTCGGGCGGGGCCCCGATCGGGGATGAGCAGTTCTTC. This gives the protein CAWSGGAPIGDEQFF.

V and J are TRBV27 and TRBJ2-5, with D possibly being TRBD1 or TRBD2 (5 bases each). Germline V gene sequence: CDR1 MNHEY, CDR2 SMNVEV (reference sequence). The CDR3 extends over 15 amino acids. Trimming cost V 5 bases and J 5 bases, with 18 bases left between them. CDR3 protein: CASSNLRDLVETQYF. The CDR3 DNA follows: TGTGCCAGCAGTAACCTCCGGGACCTGGTGGAGACCCAGTACTTC.

V gene TRBV30 combines with J gene TRBJ2-1; 8 positions match TRBD1. V gave up 0 bases and J gave up 4 bases; unmatched junction bases: 8. This CDR3 has 16 residues. Germline CDR1 GTSNPN, CDR2 SVGIG (reference sequence). CDR3 sequence (DNA): TGTGCCTGGAGTGTAGTTGGACAGGGAGTTTACAATGAGCAGTTCTTC. Translation gives CAWSVVGQGVYNEQFF.

The chain joins TRBV28 to TRBJ1-5, with TRBD1 matching 9 bases. Germline V lookup: CDR1 MDHEN, CDR2 SYDVKM. This CDR3 spans 14 amino acids. V was clipped by 8 bases and J by 5 bases; unmatched bases: 7. The CDR3, as DNA: TGTGCCAGCTTTACGGACAGGGGTTATCAGCCCCAGCATTTT. Protein sequence: CASFTDRGYQPQHF.

V and J are TRBV18 and TRBJ2-7; TRBD2 agrees at 9 bases. The germline gives CDR1 KGHSH, CDR2 LQKENI. This CDR3 has 17 residues. Trimming took 3 bases from V and 6 from J; bases not matched to a gene: 15. The CDR3 sequence is CASSPPLGSGSRGEQYF. The CDR3 DNA sequence: TGTGCCAGCTCACCCCCCCTCGGTAGCGGGAGCCGAGGCGAGCAGTACTTC.

On this clone itself: The same CDR3 is also encoded by other DNA sequences in this sample. This chain connects TRBV5-1 to TRBJ2-3, with unresolved D. V lost 0 bases and J lost 0, with 8 bases in between. The CDR3 consists of 15 residues. From germline, CDR1 is SGHRS and CDR2 YFSETQ. The CDR3 bases are TGCGCCAGCAGCTTGGGTTCACCAAGCACAGATACGCAGTATTTT. It specifies CASSLGSPSTDTQYF.

The rearrangement uses TRBV7-2 and TRBJ2-3; D is perhaps TRBD1 or TRBD2 (5 bases each). This CDR3 is built from 13 residues. Germline V gene sequence: CDR1 SGHTA, CDR2 FQGNSA. V lost 3 bases and J 11 bases, leaving 15 bases between the germline ends. The CDR3 sequence is CASSLGLAGQQYF. Here the CDR3 DNA reads TGTGCCAGCAGCTTGGGCCTAGCAGGACAGCAGTATTTT.

A word on this clone: This sample includes further DNA sequences coding for the same CDR3. The chain combines TRBV5-8 with TRBJ2-7; D is unclear. The V gene lost 4 bases and the J gene lost 0 bases, with 8 bases spanning the gap. The CDR3 has 13 residues. Germline V gene lookup returns CDR1 SGHTS and CDR2 YDEGEE. The CDR3 reads CASSRRSSYEQYF. The CDR3, as DNA: TGTGCCAGCAGCCGCAGGAGCTCCTACGAGCAGTACTTC.